The next 32 T cell receptor beta chains were all read from a single sample in a study of blood T cell repertoires in COVID-19. TCRdb's copy holds only in-frame clones and misses some; the assay was immunoSEQ multiplex PCR. The table lists approximately 110,000 clones, 65% to 90% of them singletons. Sequencing was performed on peripheral blood. These receptors were collected from a man aged 50 to 60 with acute or convalescent COVID-19.

V and J are TRBV5-1 and TRBJ2-1; D gene ambiguous. The germline V and J ends were trimmed by 2 bases and 4 bases, with 7 bases remaining between them. CDR1 and CDR2 from the germline V gene are SGHRS and YFSETQ. CDR3 length equals 13 residues. The CDR3 loop is CASSFGRYNEQFF. CDR3 DNA: TGCGCCAGCAGCTTCGGTCGGTACAATGAGCAGTTCTTC.

This rearrangement joins TRBV28 to TRBJ2-7; D is perhaps TRBD2 (6 bases). The CDR3 runs 12 residues. Germline assignment: CDR1 MDHEN and CDR2 SYDVKM. V lost 3 bases and J lost 9, with 12 bases in between. The DNA of the CDR3 is TGTGCCAGCAGTTTCCGGGACTCGGGGCAGTACTTC. Amino acids: CASSFRDSGQYF.

V and J are TRBV11-2 and TRBJ2-5, with D perhaps TRBD2 (6 bases). Germline loops: CDR1 SGHAT, CDR2 FQNNGV. CDR3 length: 14 amino acids. V was shortened by 5 bases and J by 2 bases, with 12 bases between the two germline ends. As DNA, the CDR3 is TGTGCCAGCAGCCCCCGCGGGGTGCAAGAGACCCAGTACTTC. Translating gives CASSPRGVQETQYF.

This chain links TRBV7-9 with TRBJ1-1; the D gene is possibly TRBD1 (5 bases). The ends were cut back, 1 base at V and 6 bases at J, with 9 bases in the middle. The CDR3 totals 13 residues. Germline-derived CDR1 and CDR2 are SEHNR and FQNEAQ (reference sequence). CDR3 nucleotides: TGTGCCAGCAGCTTAGTTTCAGGGTCTGAAGCTTTCTTT. It encodes CASSLVSGSEAFF.

The genes are TRBV5-1 and TRBJ1-6, with D possibly TRBD1 on 6 matching bases. Germline V lookup: CDR1 SGHRS, CDR2 YFSETQ. The CDR3 consists of 15 residues. Trimming left V 4 bases short and J 9 bases short, with 17 bases between. CDR3 nucleotide sequence: TGCGCCAGCAGCCTACAGGGTCCCCTAGGTTCACCCCTCCACTTT. Protein sequence: CASSLQGPLGSPLHF. Combining the CDR3 with reference TRBV5-1 and TRBJ1-6 gives the whole variable domain KAGVTQTPRYLIKTRGQQVTLSCSPISGHRSVSWYQQTPGQGLQFLFEYFSETQRNKGNFPGRFSGRQFSNSRSEMNVSTLELGDSALYLCASSLQGPLGSPLHFGNGTRLTVT.

This clone was detected only a few times. The chain couples TRBV3-1 (or the pseudogene TRBV3-2) to TRBJ1-1, with no clear D. V shed 1 base and J shed 1 base, with 7 bases lying between them. The CDR3 length is 14 residues. Germline assignment: CDR1 LGHDT and CDR2 YNNKEL (reference sequence). The DNA of the CDR3 is TGTGCCAGCAGCCAAGTTGGAGGGAACACTGAAGCTTTCTTT. It codes for CASSQVGGNTEAFF.

The chain combines TRBV5-1 with TRBJ2-2; 7 nucleotides align to TRBD2. Germline CDR1 and CDR2: SGHRS and YFSETQ. The length of the CDR3 is 14 residues. Germline trimming cut 8 bases from V and 2 bases from J; bases unmatched to any gene: 6. The DNA of the CDR3 is TGCGCCAGTGGCTCTAGCGGTAACACCGGGGAGCTGTTTTTT. It encodes CASGSSGNTGELFF. Full variable domain (outside the CDR3, taken from reference TRBV5-1 and TRBJ2-2): KAGVTQTPRYLIKTRGQQVTLSCSPISGHRSVSWYQQTPGQGLQFLFEYFSETQRNKGNFPGRFSGRQFSNSRSEMNVSTLELGDSALYLCASGSSGNTGELFFGEGSRLTVL.

The genes are TRBV12-5 and TRBJ2-7; 9 positions match TRBD1. Germline V gene sequence: CDR1 LGHNT, CDR2 FRNRAP. The CDR3 length is 15 residues. J lost 5 bases, V lost 4 bases, and 9 bases had no gene match. The CDR3 here is CASGWIGTGSHEQYF. The DNA of the CDR3 is TGTGCTAGTGGTTGGATCGGGACAGGGTCCCACGAGCAGTACTTC.

V usage is TRBV14 and J usage is TRBJ1-1; TRBD1 might be the D (5 bases). Germline CDR1 is SGHDN and CDR2 is FVKESK. The V end was cut by 1 base, the J end by 0 bases, with 9 bases between. This CDR3 contains 15 residues. CDR3 DNA sequence: TGTGCCAGCAGCCAAGTACAGGCCTTGAACACTGAAGCTTTCTTT. It yields the protein CASSQVQALNTEAFF.

The chain links TRBV7-9 to TRBJ1-2; D unresolved. CDR1 and CDR2 from the germline V gene are SEHNR and FQNEAQ (reference sequence). Between the trimmed V and J ends, which lost 3 bases and 5 bases, there was a span of 10 bases. There are 13 residues in the CDR3. The DNA of the CDR3 is TGTGCCAGCAGCTTGGGCAGAAGTTATGGCTACACCTTC. This translates into CASSLGRSYGYTF.

This clone was seen only once. V gene TRBV19 combines with J gene TRBJ2-5, with no clear D. Germline V gives CDR1 LNHDA, CDR2 SQIVND (reference sequence). The length of the CDR3 is 13 residues. The V end lost 4 bases, the J end lost 2 bases, and 8 bases lay between the germline ends. The DNA for the CDR3 is TGTGCCAGTAGTAGACAAATTCAAGAGACCCAGTACTTC. It specifies CASSRQIQETQYF.

The chain recombines TRBV3-1 (or the pseudogene TRBV3-2) with TRBJ1-2; possible D gene TRBD1, 6 bases. CDR1 LGHDT and CDR2 YNNKEL come from the germline V gene (reference sequence). There are 15 residues in the CDR3. V lost 0 bases and J lost 7, with 15 bases in between. DNA for the CDR3: TGTGCCAGCAGCCAAGATTTCCCCAGGGGTCGTGGCTACACCTTC. Protein sequence: CASSQDFPRGRGYTF.

The rearrangement links TRBV5-1 to TRBJ2-3, with 16 bases aligning to TRBD2. The V segment lost 3 bases and the J segment 6 bases; nucleotides outside the gene matches: 4. CDR3 length: 16 amino acids. Germline V gene data show CDR1 as SGHRS and CDR2 as YFSETQ. This chain's CDR3 is CASSSGLAGGVDTQYF. In DNA form, the CDR3 reads TGCGCCAGCAGCTCGGGACTAGCGGGAGGGGTCGATACGCAGTATTTT.

The V call is TRBV2, the J call TRBJ2-3, with 9 nucleotides matching TRBD2. Per germline, CDR1 SNHLY and CDR2 FYNNEI. With V trimmed by 6 bases and J by 6 bases, 4 bases remained unmatched. The CDR3 runs 13 residues. CDR3 protein: CASSGTSHDTQYF. The DNA for the CDR3 is TGTGCCAGCAGCGGGACTAGCCACGATACGCAGTATTTT.

The chain uses TRBV5-1 and TRBJ2-7; 11 bases are a match to TRBD1. The V gene end was trimmed by 6 bases and the J gene end by 0 bases; junction bases not matched to a gene: 2. There are 14 residues in the CDR3. Germline assignment: CDR1 SGHRS and CDR2 YFSETQ. The CDR3 here is CASTGTGGSYEQYF. The CDR3 coding sequence is TGCGCCAGCACCGGGACAGGGGGCTCCTACGAGCAGTACTTC.

The rearrangement uses TRBV4-2 and TRBJ2-1; TRBD2 agrees at 13 bases. Germline V lookup: CDR1 LGHNA, CDR2 YNFKEQ. Trimming cost V 0 bases and J 8 bases; bases outside gene matches: 13. CDR3 size: 19 residues. CDR3 region: CASSQDSWRTSGRWHEQFF. CDR3 nucleotide sequence: TGTGCCAGCAGCCAAGATTCATGGAGGACTAGCGGGAGATGGCATGAGCAGTTCTTC.

The chain combines TRBV5-6 with TRBJ2-7; a weak D match, TRBD2 (5 bases). Trimming stripped 5 bases from V and 3 bases from J, with 12 bases between. The CDR3 runs to 13 residues. CDR1 SGHDT and CDR2 YYEEEE come from the germline V gene. The chain's CDR3 is CASSNGLGYEQYF. In DNA form, the CDR3 reads TGTGCCAGCAGTAATGGACTGGGCTACGAGCAGTACTTC.

The rearrangement links TRBV21-1 to TRBJ2-1; the table names TRBD2, a call not compared with the DNA. TRBV21-1 is a recognized pseudogene. CDR3 length: 15 amino acids. The CDR3, as DNA: TGTGCCCGCGTGATTAGCGGGGGGGGGTACAATGAGCAGTTCTTC. Protein: CARVISGGGYNEQFF.

V is TRBV20-1 and J is TRBJ2-1; TRBD2 aligns across 12 bases. The length of the CDR3 is 15 residues. Germline V gene sequence: CDR1 DFQATT, CDR2 SNEGSKA (reference sequence). The V segment lost 3 bases and the J segment 6 bases; nucleotides outside the gene matches: 6. The CDR3 spells CSASNGLAGTNEQFF. The CDR3 coding sequence is TGCAGTGCTAGTAATGGACTAGCGGGGACCAATGAGCAGTTCTTC.

The count of this clone is one. V is TRBV4-1 and J is TRBJ2-7; D is perhaps TRBD2 (6 bases). V was trimmed by 1 base and J by 4 bases, leaving 20 bases between them. CDR1 and CDR2 (germline): MGHRA, YSYEKL. The CDR3 has 17 amino acids. The CDR3 region is CASSQVTGSPLLYEQYF. As DNA, the CDR3 is TGCGCCAGCAGCCAAGTCACCGGGAGCCCCCTCCTATACGAGCAGTACTTC.

V and J are TRBV6-1 and TRBJ2-1; 12 nucleotides agree with TRBD2. Trimming removed 2 bases from V and 9 bases from J; junction bases left unmatched: 5. Per the germline V gene, CDR1 is MNHNS and CDR2 is SASEGT. The CDR3 has 15 residues. For the CDR3, the DNA is TGTGCCAGCAGTGAATCTCTAGCGGGAGGGTCTGAGCAGTTCTTC. It yields the protein CASSESLAGGSEQFF.

Only a few counts were recorded for this clone. The chain combines TRBV9 with TRBJ2-7, with D possibly TRBD2 on 5 matching bases. Germline lookup yields CDR1 SGDLS and CDR2 YYNGEE. Trimming cost V 4 bases and J 6 bases, with 14 bases left between them. The CDR3 spans 13 residues. The CDR3 nucleotides read TGTGCCAGCAGCCGGGATGGGAGACGCGAGCAGTACTTC. Translating gives CASSRDGRREQYF.

The CDR3 DNA follows: TGTGCCAGCAGTTACTACAATCAGCCCCAGCATTTT. Residues: CASSYYNQPQHF. The chain has TRBV12-3 or TRBV12-4 and TRBJ1-5; D unclear. V lost 4 bases to trimming and J lost 3 bases, with 4 bases between them. There are 12 residues in the CDR3.

The chain carries TRBV7-3 and TRBJ2-2; possibly TRBD2 for D (5 bases). Trimming stripped 3 bases from V and 8 bases from J, with 13 bases between. The germline V gene has CDR1 SGHTA and CDR2 FQGTGA. This CDR3 is 14 amino acids long. The DNA for the CDR3 is TGTGCCAGCAGCTTCGAGGGCCCCTCTGGGGAGCTGTTTTTT. The encoded protein is CASSFEGPSGELFF. Complete variable domain (other parts from reference TRBV7-3 and TRBJ2-2): GAGVSQTPSNKVTEKGKYVELRCDPISGHTALYWYRQSLGQGPEFLIYFQGTGAADDSGLPNDRFFAVRPEGSVSTLKIQRTERGDSAVYLCASSFEGPSGELFFGEGSRLTVL.

This clone was seen a few times. The rearrangement joins TRBV10-2 to TRBJ1-1; TRBD1 agrees at 11 bases. Unmatched junction bases numbered 7, after V lost 6 bases and J lost 1 base. The CDR3 spans 16 residues. Germline-derived CDR1 and CDR2 are WSHSY and SAAADI. The CDR3 nucleotides are TGCGCCAGCAGACCCGGGACAGGGGGAGGGAACACTGAAGCTTTCTTT. Protein sequence: CASRPGTGGGNTEAFF.

The V gene is TRBV12-3 or TRBV12-4, the J gene TRBJ1-1; perhaps TRBD1 as D (6 bases). The CDR3 covers 13 residues. The V gene lost 6 bases and the J gene lost 5 bases, with 13 bases spanning the gap. The CDR3 loop reads CASRPDRHTEAFF. CDR3 bases: TGTGCCAGCAGGCCAGACAGGCATACTGAAGCTTTCTTT.

This rearrangement joins TRBV5-4 to TRBJ2-3; maybe TRBD2 (6 bases). Germline loops: CDR1 SGHNT, CDR2 YYREEE (reference sequence). The CDR3 consists of 16 residues. The ends were cut back, 0 bases at V and 1 base at J, with 12 bases in the middle. Here the CDR3 DNA reads TGTGCCAGCAGCTTGGGTGCGGGGTTAGGCACAGATACGCAGTATTTT. This encodes CASSLGAGLGTDTQYF.

This clone was counted between two and nine times. The V gene is TRBV7-6, the J gene TRBJ1-1; 7 nucleotides agree with TRBD1. The CDR3 totals 13 residues. V dropped 5 bases and J dropped 6; count of bases not matched to a gene: 6. Germline V gives CDR1 SGHVS, CDR2 FNYEAQ. The CDR3 here is CASSPTGVAEAFF. CDR3 in DNA: TGTGCCAGCAGCCCTACAGGGGTTGCTGAAGCTTTCTTT.

The rearrangement uses TRBV19 and TRBJ1-4; the match to TRBD1 covers 7 bases. This CDR3 has 15 amino acids. Germline V lookup: CDR1 LNHDA, CDR2 SQIVND (reference sequence). Trimming cost V 2 bases and J 5 bases; bases outside gene matches: 5. CDR3: CASSIFDRANEKLFF. CDR3 sequence (DNA): TGTGCCAGTAGTATATTCGACAGGGCAAATGAAAAACTGTTTTTT. The full variable domain, with the rest looked up from reference TRBV19 and TRBJ1-4, is DGGITQSPKYLFRKEGQNVTLSCEQNLNHDAMYWYRQDPGQGLRLIYYSQIVNDFQKGDIAEGYSVSREKKESFPLTVTSAQKNPTAFYLCASSIFDRANEKLFFGSGTQLSVL.

J is TRBJ2-3 and V is TRBV7-3; 8 bases fit TRBD1. Per germline, CDR1 SGHTA and CDR2 FQGTGA. The CDR3 sequence is 11 residues long. V lost 4 bases, J lost 12 bases, and 3 bases stayed unmatched. The CDR3 here is CASSSGQGQYF. In DNA form, the CDR3 reads TGTGCCAGCAGCTCCGGACAGGGCCAGTATTTT.

This rearrangement joins TRBV5-1 to TRBJ2-7, with TRBD2 matching 8 bases. Germline V gene lookup returns CDR1 SGHRS and CDR2 YFSETQ. The J segment lost 5 bases and the V segment lost 0 bases, leaving 7 bases of the junction unmatched. The CDR3 spans 15 residues. DNA for the CDR3: TGCGCCAGCAGCTTGGTCGGGAGCGGGAGCAACGAGCAGTACTTC. This encodes CASSLVGSGSNEQYF.

The chain uses TRBV21-1 and TRBJ1-1; TRBD1 reflects the table's D call only, with no check against the DNA. TRBV21-1 corresponds to a pseudogene. The CDR3 spans 15 residues. The chain's CDR3 is CASSTGTGGTTEAFF. In DNA form, the CDR3 reads TGTGCCAGCAGCACCGGGACAGGGGGAACCACTGAAGCTTTCTTT.